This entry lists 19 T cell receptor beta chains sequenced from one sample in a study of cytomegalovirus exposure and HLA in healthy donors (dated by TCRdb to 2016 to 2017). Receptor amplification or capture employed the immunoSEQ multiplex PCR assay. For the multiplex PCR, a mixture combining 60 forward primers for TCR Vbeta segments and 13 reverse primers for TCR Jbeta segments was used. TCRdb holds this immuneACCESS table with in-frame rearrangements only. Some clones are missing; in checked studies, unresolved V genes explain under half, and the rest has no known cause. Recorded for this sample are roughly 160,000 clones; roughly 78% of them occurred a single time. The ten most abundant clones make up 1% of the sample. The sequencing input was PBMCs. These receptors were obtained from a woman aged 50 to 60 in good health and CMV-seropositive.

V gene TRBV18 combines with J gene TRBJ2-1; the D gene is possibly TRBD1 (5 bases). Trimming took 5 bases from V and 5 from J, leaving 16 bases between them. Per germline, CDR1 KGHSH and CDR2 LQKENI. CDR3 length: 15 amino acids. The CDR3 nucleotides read TGTGCCAGCTCAACAAGACAGTCCCGGCACAATGAGCAGTTCTTC. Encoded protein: CASSTRQSRHNEQFF.

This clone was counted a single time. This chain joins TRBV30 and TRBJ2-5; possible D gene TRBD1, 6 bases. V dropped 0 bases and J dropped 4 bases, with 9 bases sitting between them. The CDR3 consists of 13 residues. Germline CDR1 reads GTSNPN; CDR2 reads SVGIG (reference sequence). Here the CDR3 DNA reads TGTGCCTGGAGTGTACAGGGTTCAGAGACCCAGTACTTC. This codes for CAWSVQGSETQYF.

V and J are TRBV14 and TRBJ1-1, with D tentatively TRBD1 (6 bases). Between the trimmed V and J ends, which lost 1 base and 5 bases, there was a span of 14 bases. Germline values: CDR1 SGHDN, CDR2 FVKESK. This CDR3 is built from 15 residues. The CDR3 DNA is TGTGCCAGCAGCCAAGGGACAGCCCGGCCGACTGAAGCTTTCTTT. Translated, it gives CASSQGTARPTEAFF.

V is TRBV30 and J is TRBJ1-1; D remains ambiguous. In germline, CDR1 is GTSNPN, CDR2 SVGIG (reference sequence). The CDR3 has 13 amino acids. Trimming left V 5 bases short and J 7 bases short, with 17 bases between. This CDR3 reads CAWGSQIIGEAFF. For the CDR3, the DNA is TGTGCCTGGGGATCACAGATAATCGGTGAAGCTTTCTTT.

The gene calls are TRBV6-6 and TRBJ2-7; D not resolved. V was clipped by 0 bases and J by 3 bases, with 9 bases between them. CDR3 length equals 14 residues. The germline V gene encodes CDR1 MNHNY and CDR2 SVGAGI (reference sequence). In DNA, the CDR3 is TGTGCCAGCAGTTACTCACGGTACGACTACGAGCAGTACTTC. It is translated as CASSYSRYDYEQYF.

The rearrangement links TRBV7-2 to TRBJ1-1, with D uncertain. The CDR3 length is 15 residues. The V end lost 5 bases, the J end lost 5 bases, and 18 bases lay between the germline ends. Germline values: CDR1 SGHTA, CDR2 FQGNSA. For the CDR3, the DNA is TGTGCCAGCAGCCACCGGCCACTCGGGATTACTGAAGCTTTCTTT. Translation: CASSHRPLGITEAFF.

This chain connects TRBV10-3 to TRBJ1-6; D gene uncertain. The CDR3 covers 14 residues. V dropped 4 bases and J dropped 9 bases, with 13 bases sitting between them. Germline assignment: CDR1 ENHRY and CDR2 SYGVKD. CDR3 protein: CAISAGIVSSPLHF. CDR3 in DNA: TGTGCCATCAGTGCGGGTATTGTAAGTTCACCCCTCCACTTT.

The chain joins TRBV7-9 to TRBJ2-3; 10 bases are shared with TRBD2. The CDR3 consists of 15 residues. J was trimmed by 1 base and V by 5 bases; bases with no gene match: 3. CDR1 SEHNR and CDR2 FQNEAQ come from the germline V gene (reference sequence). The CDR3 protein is CASSPGTSGTDTQYF. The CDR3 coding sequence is TGTGCCAGCAGCCCAGGGACTAGCGGCACAGATACGCAGTATTTT.

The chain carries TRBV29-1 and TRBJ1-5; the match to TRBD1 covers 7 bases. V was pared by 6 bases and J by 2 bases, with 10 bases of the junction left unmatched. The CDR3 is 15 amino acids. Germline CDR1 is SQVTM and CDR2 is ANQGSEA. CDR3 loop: CSVVTGVYGNQPQHF. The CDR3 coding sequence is TGCAGCGTCGTTACAGGGGTGTATGGCAATCAGCCCCAGCATTTT. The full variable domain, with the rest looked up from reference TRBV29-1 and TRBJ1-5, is SAVISQKPSRDICQRGTSLTIQCQVDSQVTMMFWYRQQPGQSLTLIATANQGSEATYESGFVIDKFPISRPNLTFSTLTVSNMSPEDSSIYLCSVVTGVYGNQPQHFGDGTRLSIL.

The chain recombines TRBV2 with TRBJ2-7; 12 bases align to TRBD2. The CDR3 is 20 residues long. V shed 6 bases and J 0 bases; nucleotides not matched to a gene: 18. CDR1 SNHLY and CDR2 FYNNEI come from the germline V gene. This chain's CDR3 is CASRWTGATSGRTNSYEQYF. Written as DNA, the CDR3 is TGTGCCAGCAGGTGGACAGGCGCCACTAGCGGGAGGACTAACTCCTACGAGCAGTACTTC.

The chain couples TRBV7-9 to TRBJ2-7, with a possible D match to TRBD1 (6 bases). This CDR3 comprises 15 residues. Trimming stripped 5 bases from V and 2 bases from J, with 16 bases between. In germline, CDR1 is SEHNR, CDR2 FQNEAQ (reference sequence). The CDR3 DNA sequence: TGTGCCAGCAGCAAATCCGGGACACCCACCTACGAGCAGTACTTC. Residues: CASSKSGTPTYEQYF.

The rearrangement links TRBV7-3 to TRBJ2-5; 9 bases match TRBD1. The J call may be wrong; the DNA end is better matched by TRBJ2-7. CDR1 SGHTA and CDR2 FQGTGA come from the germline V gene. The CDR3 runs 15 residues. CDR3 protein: CASSKGRDRVFEQYF. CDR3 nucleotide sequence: TGTGCCAGCAGCAAAGGACGGGACAGGGTCTTCGAGCAGTACTTC.

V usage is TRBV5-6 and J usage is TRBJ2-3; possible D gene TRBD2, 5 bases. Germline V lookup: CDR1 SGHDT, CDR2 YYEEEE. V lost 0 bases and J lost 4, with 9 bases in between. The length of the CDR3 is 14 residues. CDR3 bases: TGTGCCAGCAGCTTGGTCGGGGTTTCAGATACGCAGTATTTT. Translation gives CASSLVGVSDTQYF.

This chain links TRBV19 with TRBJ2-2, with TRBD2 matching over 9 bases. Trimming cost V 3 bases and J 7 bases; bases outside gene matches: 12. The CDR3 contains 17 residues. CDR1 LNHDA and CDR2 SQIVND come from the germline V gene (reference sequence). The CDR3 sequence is CASSIPSGTEYSGELFF. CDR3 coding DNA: TGTGCCAGTAGTATTCCTAGCGGGACAGAATACAGCGGGGAGCTGTTTTTT.

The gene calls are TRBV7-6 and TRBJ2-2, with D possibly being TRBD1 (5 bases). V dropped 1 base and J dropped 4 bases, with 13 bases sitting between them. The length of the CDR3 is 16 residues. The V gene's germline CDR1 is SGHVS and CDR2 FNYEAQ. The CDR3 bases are TGTGCCAGCAGCTTAGGGGGTAGGGGCAGCACCGGGGAGCTGTTTTTT. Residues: CASSLGGRGSTGELFF.

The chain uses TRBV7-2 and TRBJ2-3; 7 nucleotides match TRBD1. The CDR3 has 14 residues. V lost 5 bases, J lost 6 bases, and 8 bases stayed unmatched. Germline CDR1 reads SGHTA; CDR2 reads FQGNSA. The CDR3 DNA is TGTGCCAGCAGCCCTCGGGACAGACTTGATACGCAGTATTTT. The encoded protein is CASSPRDRLDTQYF.

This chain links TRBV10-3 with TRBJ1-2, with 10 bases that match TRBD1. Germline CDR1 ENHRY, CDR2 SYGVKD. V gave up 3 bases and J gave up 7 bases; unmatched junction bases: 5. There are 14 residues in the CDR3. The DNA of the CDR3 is TGTGCCATCAGTGAAAGACAGGGGGCTGCTGGCTACACCTTC. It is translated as CAISERQGAAGYTF.

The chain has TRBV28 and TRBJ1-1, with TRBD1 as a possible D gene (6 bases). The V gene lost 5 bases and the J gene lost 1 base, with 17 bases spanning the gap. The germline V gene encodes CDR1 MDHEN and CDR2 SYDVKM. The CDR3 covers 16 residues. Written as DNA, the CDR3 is TGTGCCAGCAGTCATTTCCGTCAGGGGAAGAACACTGAAGCTTTCTTT. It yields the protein CASSHFRQGKNTEAFF.

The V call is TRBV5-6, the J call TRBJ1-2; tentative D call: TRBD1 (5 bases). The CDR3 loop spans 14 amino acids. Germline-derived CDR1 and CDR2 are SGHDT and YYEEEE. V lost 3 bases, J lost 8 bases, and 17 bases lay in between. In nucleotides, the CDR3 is TGTGCCAGCAGCTGGCAGGGAATTCTGGGAGGCTACACCTTC. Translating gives CASSWQGILGGYTF. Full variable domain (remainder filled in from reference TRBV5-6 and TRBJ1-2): DAGVTQSPTHLIKTRGQQVTLRCSPKSGHDTVSWYQQALGQGPQFIFQYYEEEERQRGNFPDRFSGHQFPNYSSELNVNALLLGDSALYLCASSWQGILGGYTFGSGTRLTVV.